A selection of T cell receptor beta chains follows, all from one sample in a study of blood T cell repertoires in COVID-19. The method was immunoSEQ multiplex PCR; TCRdb's version includes in-frame clones alone and lacks a portion of them. The sample includes 120,000 to 150,000 clones, more than 75% of them seen just once. Sample: peripheral blood. These receptors were collected from a human donor with acute or convalescent COVID-19. The donor label of this sample is uncertain. Both conserved end residues are part of each CDR3. A D gene is named only where the DNA matches it firmly. Clone size is given for some rows only: seen once, a few or many times, or a class if the clone is expanded.

abundance: few; v_gene: TRBV9; j_gene: TRBJ1-4; d_gene: .; CDR3aa: CASSASFGTPNEKLFF; CDR3nt: TGTGCCAGCAGCGCCTCCTTCGGGACACCAAATGAAAAACTGTTTTTT
abundance: .; v_gene: TRBV6-1; j_gene: TRBJ1-1; d_gene: .; CDR3aa: CASSENPGWNTEAFF; CDR3nt: TGTGCCAGCAGTGAAAACCCCGGGTGGAACACTGAAGCTTTCTTT
abundance: .; v_gene: TRBV7-2; j_gene: TRBJ2-1; d_gene: TRBD1; CDR3aa: CASTFRQGGYNEQFF; CDR3nt: TGTGCCAGCACCTTCCGACAGGGGGGTTACAATGAGCAGTTCTTC
abundance: .; v_gene: TRBV6-2/TRBV6-3; j_gene: TRBJ1-6; d_gene: .; CDR3aa: CASSYSSGGSPLHF; CDR3nt: TGTGCCAGCAGTTACTCGTCCGGGGGTTCACCCCTCCACTTT
abundance: few; v_gene: TRBV7-2; j_gene: TRBJ2-5; d_gene: .; CDR3aa: CASRVPGGGMETQYF; CDR3nt: TGTGCCAGCAGGGTCCCGGGAGGGGGCATGGAGACCCAGTACTTC
abundance: .; v_gene: TRBV4-1; j_gene: TRBJ1-4; d_gene: .; CDR3aa: CASSPHQGTGRITNEKLFF; CDR3nt: TGCGCCAGCAGCCCCCACCAAGGAACAGGGCGAATAACTAATGAAAAACTGTTTTTT
abundance: .; v_gene: TRBV15; j_gene: TRBJ1-5; d_gene: TRBD1; CDR3aa: CATMGDRRDSGPQHF; CDR3nt: TGTGCCACCATGGGGGACAGACGCGATTCCGGCCCCCAGCATTTT
abundance: .; v_gene: TRBV7-3; j_gene: TRBJ2-1; d_gene: .; CDR3aa: CASSPVASNEQFF; CDR3nt: TGTGCCAGCAGCCCAGTCGCTAGCAATGAGCAGTTCTTC
abundance: .; v_gene: TRBV6-1; j_gene: TRBJ1-2; d_gene: .; CDR3aa: CASSDQGLTDGYTF; CDR3nt: TGTGCCAGCAGTGATCAGGGATTGACGGATGGCTACACCTTC
abundance: .; v_gene: TRBV5-1; j_gene: TRBJ1-5; d_gene: .; CDR3aa: CASSLVGGSNQPQHF; CDR3nt: TGCGCCAGCAGCTTGGTTGGAGGTAGCAATCAGCCCCAGCATTTT
abundance: .; v_gene: TRBV5-6; j_gene: TRBJ1-4; d_gene: TRBD1; CDR3aa: CASSLWDRVNEKLFF; CDR3nt: TGTGCCAGCAGCTTGTGGGACAGGGTTAATGAAAAACTGTTTTTT
abundance: few; v_gene: TRBV19; j_gene: TRBJ1-1; d_gene: TRBD1; CDR3aa: CASSSTGQGVNTEAFF; CDR3nt: TGTGCCAGTAGCTCTACGGGACAGGGTGTCAACACTGAAGCTTTCTTT
abundance: few; v_gene: TRBV6-6; j_gene: TRBJ1-5; d_gene: TRBD1; CDR3aa: CASRTGRSGNQPQHF; CDR3nt: TGTGCCAGCAGGACAGGGAGGTCGGGCAATCAGCCCCAGCATTTT
abundance: .; v_gene: TRBV5-6; j_gene: TRBJ1-1; d_gene: .; CDR3aa: CASSRHLYTEAFF; CDR3nt: TGTGCCAGCAGCCGACATCTCTACACTGAAGCTTTCTTT
abundance: .; v_gene: TRBV19; j_gene: TRBJ2-2; d_gene: .; CDR3aa: CASGAGVTGELFF; CDR3nt: TGTGCCAGCGGGGCAGGGGTCACCGGGGAGCTGTTTTTT
abundance: once; v_gene: TRBV6-4; j_gene: TRBJ2-1; d_gene: .; CDR3aa: CASRERASSYNEQFF; CDR3nt: TGTGCCAGCAGGGAGCGGGCCAGCTCCTACAATGAGCAGTTCTTC
abundance: .; v_gene: TRBV28; j_gene: TRBJ1-2; d_gene: TRBD1; CDR3aa: CASCGQAIYGYTF; CDR3nt: TGTGCCAGTTGCGGACAGGCGATATATGGCTACACCTTC
abundance: once; v_gene: TRBV6-2/TRBV6-3; j_gene: TRBJ2-2; d_gene: .; CDR3aa: CASSRLQGTGELFF; CDR3nt: TGTGCCAGCAGCCGACTTCAGGGGACCGGGGAGCTGTTTTTT
abundance: .; v_gene: TRBV2; j_gene: TRBJ2-3; d_gene: .; CDR3aa: CASRGTSGPQYF; CDR3nt: TGTGCCAGCCGCGGGACTTCCGGGCCGCAGTATTTT